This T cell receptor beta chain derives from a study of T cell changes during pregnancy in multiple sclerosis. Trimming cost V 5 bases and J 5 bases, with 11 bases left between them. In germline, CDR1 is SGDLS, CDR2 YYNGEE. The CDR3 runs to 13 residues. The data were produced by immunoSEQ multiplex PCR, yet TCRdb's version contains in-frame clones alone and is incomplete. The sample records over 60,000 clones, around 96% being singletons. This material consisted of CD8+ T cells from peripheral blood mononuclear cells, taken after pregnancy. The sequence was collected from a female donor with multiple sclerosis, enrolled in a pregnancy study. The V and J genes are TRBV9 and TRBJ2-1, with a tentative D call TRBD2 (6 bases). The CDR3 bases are TGTGCCAGCAGGGGACTTCAGAACAATGAGCAGTTCTTC. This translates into CASRGLQNNEQFF.